This T cell receptor (beta chain) originates from a study of beta chain features in type 1 diabetes. Reverse transcription of all isolated RNA meant that expressed TCRB transcripts were sequenced. Libraries were prepared by immunoSEQ multiplex PCR; TCRdb keeps only in-frame clonotypes and omits some of them. The sample has about 280,000 clones, 15% seen once. In its sample, this clone was seen a few times. As yet, its antigen is unknown. The study's findings and limits: Shortening that was moderate but significant affected the TCRB CDR3s of Type 1 diabetes patients in all four CD4+ subsets. Fewer insertions but more deletions were seen at VDJ junctions in type 1 diabetes patients.

CDR3 length: 13 residues. Trimming cost V 7 bases and J 0 bases, with 12 bases left between them. Germline V CDR1 and CDR2: SQVTM, ANQGSEA. The origin of this receptor is a man between 18 and 35 years old with type 1 diabetes. The rearrangement joins TRBV29-1 to TRBJ1-1, with D possibly being TRBD1 (6 bases). The sample comprised naive CD4+ T cells from blood. The CDR3 reads CSALDRLNTEAFF. The CDR3 DNA follows: TGCAGCGCTTTGGACAGATTGAACACTGAAGCTTTCTTT.